Shown below are 18 T cell receptor beta chains from a single sample sequenced in a study of blood T cells in healthy people across ages. Then a second PCR, running roughly 6 to 12 cycles, was carried out with a sample-barcoded 5' primer and a J-beta primer mix. MiXCR, applied by TCRdb to the 5' RACE reads, yields one record per CDR3 protein. The sample includes approximately 790,000 distinct CDR3 sequences, around 68% of them seen just once. The material sequenced was blood. These receptors came from a man aged 30-40 years in good health.

The chain carries TRBV5-6 and TRBJ2-3; D not resolved. The germline V gene has CDR1 SGHDT and CDR2 YYEEEE. The CDR3 totals 14 residues. Trimming took off 4 bases at V and 9 bases at J, with 18 bases between the two ends. The CDR3 loop is CASSVGLLRGTQYF. DNA for the CDR3: TGTGCCAGCAGCGTGGGCCTCCTCCGAGGCACGCAGTATTTT.

The chain carries TRBV5-1 and TRBJ2-3, with D perhaps matching TRBD2 (5 bases). CDR1 and CDR2 (germline): SGHRS, YFSETQ. This CDR3 has 16 residues. V was cut by 6 bases and J by 0 bases, with 17 bases left in between. The CDR3 region has the DNA TGCGCCAGCATAAGACGGAGAGCGGCTAGCACAGATACGCAGTATTTT. Translation gives CASIRRRAASTDTQYF. Based on the CDR3 plus reference TRBV5-1 and TRBJ2-3, the full variable domain is KAGVTQTPRYLIKTRGQQVTLSCSPISGHRSVSWYQQTPGQGLQFLFEYFSETQRNKGNFPGRFSGRQFSNSRSEMNVSTLELGDSALYLCASIRRRAASTDTQYFGPGTRLTVL.

The genes are TRBV4-2 and TRBJ1-1; 8 bases line up with TRBD1. This CDR3 is 16 amino acids long. Looked up from germline, CDR1 is LGHNA and CDR2 is YNFKEQ. The V and J ends lost 1 base and 5 bases, in that order; junction bases with no gene match: 9. The CDR3 region has the DNA TGTGCCAGCAGCCAAGTTTCCCAGGGGGCTCGAACTGAAGCTTTCTTT. Amino acid sequence: CASSQVSQGARTEAFF.

The chain combines TRBV14 with TRBJ1-6; D call uncertain. Deletions cut 0 bases from V and 5 bases from J, with 8 bases between. The germline V gene encodes CDR1 SGHDN and CDR2 FVKESK. The CDR3 covers 15 residues. Written as DNA, the CDR3 is TGTGCCAGCAGCCAAGAAGTACTCCATAATTCACCCCTCCACTTT. Amino acids: CASSQEVLHNSPLHF.

This chain links TRBV7-9 with TRBJ2-6; D assignment may be TRBD1 or TRBD2 (5 bases each). Per the germline V gene, CDR1 is SEHNR and CDR2 is FQNEAQ (reference sequence). Deletions cut 2 bases from V and 0 bases from J, with 8 bases between. The CDR3 totals 16 residues. The DNA for the CDR3 is TGTGCCAGCAGCTTACTCGGGGCCTCTGGGGCCAACGTCCTGACTTTC. Protein: CASSLLGASGANVLTF.

V usage is TRBV6-2 or TRBV6-3 and J usage is TRBJ1-5; a weak D match, TRBD1 (6 bases). Trimming took 6 bases from V and 1 from J, leaving 13 bases between them. The CDR3 extends over 15 amino acids. Germline CDR1 and CDR2: MNHEY and SVGEGT. CDR3 sequence: CASSLRDTSNQPQHF. The CDR3 bases are TGTGCCAGCAGCCTCCGGGACACCAGCAATCAGCCCCAGCATTTT.

In DNA, the CDR3 is TGTGCCAGCAGTGAATTCGGGGAGTGGGGCGGGGAGCTGTTTTTT. It specifies CASSEFGEWGGELFF. The rearrangement joins TRBV6-1 to TRBJ2-2; maybe TRBD2 (5 bases). V gave up 2 bases and J gave up 7 bases, with 14 bases separating them. From germline, CDR1 is MNHNS and CDR2 SASEGT. This CDR3 is built from 15 residues.

J is TRBJ2-1 and V is TRBV12-3 or TRBV12-4, with TRBD1 as a possible D gene (6 bases). The CDR3 totals 11 residues. Trimming removed 5 bases at V and 15 bases at J, with 14 bases between. The CDR3 here is CASSAGVRGFF. CDR3 coding DNA: TGTGCCAGCAGTGCAGGGGTTAGGGGGTTCTTC.

The CDR3 region is CASSPREGRDEKLFF. The CDR3 DNA sequence: TGTGCCAGCTCACCGCGAGAGGGAAGGGATGAAAAACTGTTTTTT. The chain has TRBV18 and TRBJ1-4; no clear D. Germline V lookup: CDR1 KGHSH, CDR2 LQKENI. The CDR3 totals 15 residues. V shed 3 bases and J shed 6 bases, with 14 bases lying between them.

This clonotype appeared a few times. The rearrangement links TRBV4-3 to TRBJ2-3; the D gene is possibly TRBD1 (6 bases). Germline lookup yields CDR1 LGHNA and CDR2 YSLEER. This CDR3 has 15 residues. V was shortened by 3 bases and J by 2 bases, with 12 bases between the two germline ends. Here the CDR3 DNA reads TGCGCCAGCAGCCATATCGGGACAAACACAGATACGCAGTATTTT. As protein: CASSHIGTNTDTQYF.

The rearrangement uses TRBV6-6 and TRBJ2-1, with 7 bases identical to TRBD1. Germline assignment: CDR1 MNHNY and CDR2 SVGAGI (reference sequence). The length of the CDR3 is 14 residues. J lost 8 bases, V lost 4 bases, and 8 bases had no gene match. The CDR3 DNA follows: TGTGCCAGCAGTTCCTCCGACAGGGTGGATGAGCAGTTCTTC. Translating it yields CASSSSDRVDEQFF.

This clonotype was found once. The rearrangement uses TRBV7-2 and TRBJ2-3, with 12 bases identical to TRBD2. This CDR3 has 17 amino acids. CDR1 is SGHTA and CDR2 is FQGNSA in the germline V gene. Trimming took 5 bases from V and 4 from J; bases not matched to a gene: 10. The CDR3 coding sequence is TGTGCCAGCAGCCCAAGACTAGCGGGGGACGGGGCAGATACGCAGTATTTT. This gives the protein CASSPRLAGDGADTQYF.

This chain joins TRBV29-1 and TRBJ1-2; no clear D gene. CDR3 length equals 13 residues. V lost 6 bases, J lost 8 bases, and 19 bases lay in between. Germline assignment: CDR1 SQVTM and CDR2 ANQGSEA. DNA for the CDR3: TGCAGCGTATCGCGGACCACCAGGAGAGGCTACACCTTC. Protein product: CSVSRTTRRGYTF. The full variable domain, completed using reference TRBV29-1 and TRBJ1-2, is SAVISQKPSRDICQRGTSLTIQCQVDSQVTMMFWYRQQPGQSLTLIATANQGSEATYESGFVIDKFPISRPNLTFSTLTVSNMSPEDSSIYLCSVSRTTRRGYTFGSGTRLTVV.

The chain links TRBV28 to TRBJ2-1; the match to TRBD2 covers 12 bases. Germline trimming cut 7 bases from V and 9 bases from J; bases unmatched to any gene: 7. This CDR3 is built from 14 residues. Germline V gene lookup returns CDR1 MDHEN and CDR2 SYDVKM. The CDR3 DNA reads TGTGCCAGCATCGGGACTAGCGGGCCACGTGAGCAGTTCTTC. It yields the protein CASIGTSGPREQFF. The full variable domain, rest sourced from reference TRBV28 and TRBJ2-1, is DVKVTQSSRYLVKRTGEKVFLECVQDMDHENMFWYRQDPGLGLRLIYFSYDVKMKEKGDIPEGYSVSREKKERFSLILESASTNQTSMYLCASIGTSGPREQFFGPGTRLTVL.

The V call is TRBV7-9, the J call TRBJ2-2, with a tentative D call TRBD1 (5 bases). Germline values: CDR1 SEHNR, CDR2 FQNEAQ (reference sequence). This CDR3 is 17 amino acids long. Trimming cost V 3 bases and J 4 bases, with 18 bases left between them. The CDR3 loop reads CASSFRGPQETTGELFF. CDR3 coding DNA: TGTGCCAGCAGCTTTAGGGGCCCCCAGGAGACCACCGGGGAGCTGTTTTTT.

The chain links TRBV28 to TRBJ2-1; perhaps D is TRBD1 or TRBD2 (5 bases each). Matching the DNA end better, TRBJ2-7 makes the J call doubtful. CDR1 and CDR2 (germline): MDHEN, SYDVKM. This CDR3 contains 15 residues. In nucleotides, the CDR3 is TGTGCCAGCAGTCGGGCCCATGGGGGATCCTACGAGCAGTACTTC. This translates into CASSRAHGGSYEQYF.

This clonotype was counted between two and nine times. The V and J genes are TRBV4-3 and TRBJ2-3, with 12 nucleotides matching TRBD2. Germline V gene data show CDR1 as LGHNA and CDR2 as YSLEER. This CDR3 has 16 residues. V shed 3 bases, J shed 3 bases, and the junction held 4 bases outside the gene matches. In DNA form, the CDR3 reads TGCGCCAGCAGCCACCCGGGACTAGCGGGTACAGATACGCAGTATTTT. It translates to CASSHPGLAGTDTQYF.

The gene calls are TRBV3-1 and TRBJ1-5; D gene unclear. CDR3 length: 12 amino acids. Trimming shortened V by 1 base and J by 5 bases, and 3 bases separated the two germline ends. Germline V CDR1 and CDR2: LGHDT, YNNKEL (reference sequence). The CDR3 nucleotides are TGTGCCAGCAGCCAAGCGGATCAGCCCCAGCATTTT. Amino acids: CASSQADQPQHF.